This TCR beta chain came from a study of blood T cell repertoires in COVID-19. Across the study: Some COVID-19 samples were acute and others convalescent; all came from the United States, Italy and Spain. T cells, B-cell-depleted T cells, or PBMCs supplied cDNA or gDNA.

The CDR3 covers 15 residues. The germline V gene encodes CDR1 SGDLS and CDR2 YYNGEE. V was clipped by 4 bases and J by 0 bases, with 10 bases between them. In the original analysis: Nucleated cell number was recorded as an estimate derived from reference gene primer amplification. Produced via immunoSEQ multiplex PCR; TCRdb's table is partial and in-frame only. The V and J calls and clone size are taken from that table; D and trimming were inferred from the DNA. This sample has about 340,000 clones, with approximately 82% found just once. The sample taken for sequencing was peripheral blood. This rearrangement joins TRBV9 to TRBJ1-4, with D hard to call. This sequence originates from a man in his thirties or forties with active or convalescent COVID-19. The CDR3 DNA reads as TGTGCCAGCAGCCCTCAAGCTTCAACTAATGAAAAACTGTTTTTT. Protein product: CASSPQASTNEKLFF.